This T cell receptor beta chain comes out of a study of T cells after posttransplantation cyclophosphamide (dated by TCRdb to about 2016). Regarding the study in general: T cell repertoire reconstitution was tracked by TRB sequencing after myeloablative bone marrow transplantation in which posttransplantation cyclophosphamide was used as GVHD prophylaxis. Samples from approximately 40 PTCy-treated patients and over 15 related bone marrow donors of those patients were subjected to antigen receptor sequencing. Blood from every one of the 34 PTCy patients who had 1-year posttransplant specimens underwent TRB sequencing. In 3 patients, TRB sequencing was also performed on up to roughly 3 more blood samples taken 2 to 5.2 years after transplant, and in 4 patients, pretransplant blood was also TRB-sequenced. Because TRA and TRB clonality correlated tightly in roughly nine samples, later TCR analyses were limited to TRB. Public TRB sequences were searched against a database of over 3,500 sequences associated with responses to pathogens, tumor antigens, self-antigens and alloantigens. On the study overall, not on this receptor specifically: Across approximately 41 patients, TRB clonality was highly associated with recipient CMV seropositivity and CMV reactivation, and PTCy diversity was similar to diversity in CNI/methotrexate controls. At 1-2 months, donor-recipient similarity was low but rose over the first year, and the later blood repertoires were often dominated by donor CD8+ memory clones. The TRB repertoires of T cells infiltrating skin or the GI tract showed only limited overlap with the TRB repertoires found in blood.

This clone came up many times. This receptor's antigen is unknown. Base qualities are not provided; no much larger clone lies one nucleotide away. TRB sequencing was run on genomic DNA with either the immunoSEQ assay at survey resolution or the hsTCRB kit. Turning to the authors' computational methods: The immunoSEQ software handled the initial read processing, while the LymphoSeq R package was used for the repertoire analyses. Clonality was calculated as 1 minus normalized Shannon entropy, and the Gini coefficient was also calculated for each TRB dataset. To infer phenotypes in unsorted samples, TRB sequences from sorted subsets of the recipient or donor were mapped onto the unsorted samples of the same recipient. What TCRdb holds here is the immuneACCESS table cut down to in-frame rearrangements. Part of the clones is not present; checked against another copy, under half of the missing clones reflect an unresolved V gene, and the others are unexplained. V and J calls and clone size follow that table, whereas D and trimming were derived from the DNA. The table records 23,000 or so clones for this sample, and not one of them appears only once. The top ten clonotypes cover 1.5% to 2% of the sample.

CDR1 and CDR2 were assigned from the germline V gene as MNHNS and SASEGT. The CDR3, from cysteine to phenylalanine, totals 13 residues. Only the CDR3 DNA stays, 39 bases, in frame from base 1. Germline trimming: 6 bases from V, 7 bases from J; junction bases outside gene matches: 8. The treatment or condition tag for this specimen amounts to: high-dose cyclophosphamide on days +3 and +4 as single-agent GVHD prophylaxis. For conditioning, the PTCy patients got busulfan and fludarabine, then a related or unrelated marrow graft, followed by cyclophosphamide on days +3 and +4. The PTCy-treated patients were enrolled in a prospective multi-institutional clinical trial. Peripheral blood and bone marrow mononuclear cells were isolated by Ficoll-Hypaque density centrifugation and were cryopreserved.

The source material was PBMCs, sampled after allogeneic stem cell transplant with posttransplant cyclophosphamide. The receptor was derived from a male patient aged 18 to 35 who received an allogeneic stem cell transplant from a related donor, was CMV-positive, and had no GVHD. Because of the transplant, the T cells may be the graft donor's rather than the patient's own. The rearranged chain carries TRBV6-1 and TRBJ1-2, and TRBD1 aligns with 7 junction nucleotides. CDR3 loop: CASSFDRTGGYTF. The DNA sequence reads TGTGCCAGCAGCTTTGACAGGACAGGTGGCTACACCTTC.